The 31 T cell receptor beta chains listed next were all sequenced from one sample in a study of regulatory T cells in long-lasting Graves disease (TCRdb year 2021). The meaning of the sample's time point label: newly diagnosed GD, antithyroid drugs for less than 3 months. For both TCR sequencing and RNA sequencing, RNA was extracted from PBMCs in TRIzol. Libraries came from multiplex PCR. TCRdb lists the instrument as Illumina HiSeq 4000. CDR3 regions were amplified by Arm-PCR with iRepertoire HTBI primers to construct TCR beta libraries. TCRdb itself trimmed the public reads at Q25 with fastp, ran MiXCR and retained productive beta chains. Identical CDR3 protein sequences are pooled into one entry, listed with their most common genes and DNA. Across this sample there are some 490,000 distinct CDR3 sequences, with around 12% seen only once. About 8.3% of the sample belongs to the ten largest clones.

This sample also belongs to another study, concerning T cells in Graves' hyperthyroidism and ophthalmopathy.

Here the sequenced sample was peripheral blood mononuclear cells (PBMCs), taken at new diagnosis, from a patient treated with antithyroid drugs. Receptors were obtained from a woman aged 30 to 39 with Graves disease. Donor details come from another sample of the same person, matched by shared clones.

In its sample, this clonotype was seen a few times. The V gene is TRBV12-3 or TRBV12-4, the J gene TRBJ2-7; TRBD2 aligns across 10 bases. The CDR3 loop spans 14 amino acids. V shed 8 bases and J 9 bases; nucleotides not matched to a gene: 13. Here the CDR3 DNA reads TGTGCCAGCGGTACAACTAGCGGGGCCGTTTGGCAGTACTTC. Translated, it gives CASGTTSGAVWQYF.

The rearrangement joins TRBV29-1 to TRBJ2-6; D gene unclear. This CDR3 is 12 amino acids long. V was cut by 4 bases and J by 1 base, with 2 bases left in between. The germline gives CDR1 SQVTM, CDR2 ANQGSEA. The CDR3, as DNA: TGCAGCGTTGTTTCTGGGGCCAACGTCCTGACTTTC. Its translation: CSVVSGANVLTF. The full variable domain, in which reference TRBV29-1 and TRBJ2-6 provide the parts outside the CDR3, is SAVISQKPSRDICQRGTSLTIQCQVDSQVTMMFWYRQQPGQSLTLIATANQGSEATYESGFVIDKFPISRPNLTFSTLTVSNMSPEDSSIYLCSVVSGANVLTFGAGSRLTVL.

V and J are TRBV7-2 and TRBJ2-1, with 13 bases aligning to TRBD2. The CDR3 has 17 residues. Germline CDR1 and CDR2: SGHTA and FQGNSA. V lost 4 bases to trimming and J lost 0 bases; unmatched junction nucleotides: 3. CDR3 nucleotide sequence: TGTGCCAGCAGCTCCACTAGCGGGAGGGCCTCCTACAATGAGCAGTTCTTC. Encoded protein: CASSSTSGRASYNEQFF. The variable domain in full, completed from reference TRBV7-2 and TRBJ2-1, reads GAGVSQSPSNKVTEKGKDVELRCDPISGHTALYWYRQSLGQGLEFLIYFQGNSAPDKSGLPSDRFSAERTGGSVSTLTIQRTQQEDSAVYLCASSSTSGRASYNEQFFGPGTRLTVL.

This clonotype was picked up many times. V is TRBV27 and J is TRBJ2-1, with D tentatively TRBD2 (5 bases). The germline V gene encodes CDR1 MNHEY and CDR2 SMNVEV (reference sequence). Trimming took 3 bases from V and 5 from J, leaving 11 bases between them. The CDR3 has 14 residues. CDR3 bases: TGTGCCAGCAGTTTCACGCTAGCAAACAATGAGCAGTTCTTC. This encodes CASSFTLANNEQFF.

This clonotype appeared many times. The gene calls are TRBV29-1 and TRBJ1-2, with D possibly TRBD1 on 5 matching bases. This CDR3 spans 13 amino acids. Trimming took 7 bases from V and 6 from J, leaving 18 bases between them. Germline-derived CDR1 and CDR2 are SQVTM and ANQGSEA. CDR3 amino acids: CSAGFGGSNGYTF. The CDR3 DNA is TGCAGCGCTGGGTTCGGGGGATCGAATGGCTACACCTTC.

This clonotype was found many times. The chain recombines TRBV10-3 with TRBJ2-7; a weak D match, TRBD2 (5 bases). The V gene's germline CDR1 is ENHRY and CDR2 SYGVKD. The CDR3 consists of 11 residues. Between the trimmed V and J ends, which lost 4 bases and 6 bases, there was a span of 7 bases. CDR3 nucleotides: TGTGCCATCAGTGTTGGGAGCGAGCAGTACTTC. Translation gives CAISVGSEQYF.

This CDR3 reads CASSIGPVNEQFF. Written as DNA, the CDR3 is TGTGCCAGCAGCATCGGGCCAGTCAATGAGCAGTTCTTC. The gene calls are TRBV11-2 and TRBJ2-1; D gene uncertain. Germline CDR1 is SGHAT and CDR2 is FQNNGV. The V gene lost 5 bases and the J gene lost 6 bases, with 11 bases spanning the gap. CDR3 length: 13 residues.

This clonotype has at least ten counts. V usage is TRBV14 and J usage is TRBJ2-7; TRBD2 is a possible D gene (6 bases). From germline, CDR1 is SGHDN and CDR2 FVKESK. The CDR3 consists of 19 residues. Trimming took 4 bases from V and 0 from J, leaving 25 bases between them. Here the CDR3 reads CASSPRFWRGLPASYEQYF. Here the CDR3 DNA reads TGTGCCAGCAGCCCCAGGTTTTGGAGGGGACTGCCGGCCTCCTACGAGCAGTACTTC.

This chain joins TRBV7-2 and TRBJ1-2, with D perhaps matching TRBD1 (5 bases). Germline CDR1 is SGHTA and CDR2 is FQGNSA. Trimming cost V 1 base and J 9 bases, with 12 bases left between them. The CDR3 length is 13 residues. CDR3 DNA sequence: TGTGCCAGCAGCTTAGATTGGGCAGGGCGCTACACCTTC. Translating gives CASSLDWAGRYTF.

As concerns this clonotype: Since a much larger clone is just one base distant, this may be a read error. The rearrangement links TRBV6-6 to TRBJ1-1; TRBD1 is a possible D gene (6 bases). CDR1 is MNHNY and CDR2 is SVGAGI in the germline V gene (reference sequence). The CDR3 length is 14 residues. The CDR3 is CARSTLTGNTEAFF. For the CDR3, the DNA is TGTGCCCGCAGTACCCTGACAGGTAACACTGAAGCTTTCTTT.

This clonotype was recorded many times. The chain carries TRBV6-5 and TRBJ1-1, with D maybe TRBD1 (5 bases). This CDR3 is built from 15 residues. The V end was cut by 4 bases, the J end by 1 base, with 13 bases between. The germline V gene has CDR1 MNHEY and CDR2 SVGAGI. The CDR3 sequence is CASSSWRGSNTEAFF. In DNA form, the CDR3 reads TGTGCCAGCAGTTCTTGGAGGGGCTCGAACACTGAAGCTTTCTTT.

This clonotype occurred many times. The genes are TRBV6-1 and TRBJ2-1; 9 bases fit TRBD2. The length of the CDR3 is 14 residues. V shed 6 bases, J shed 6 bases, and the junction held 6 bases outside the gene matches. Germline CDR1 and CDR2: MNHNS and SASEGT. As DNA, the CDR3 is TGTGCCAGCAGCAGGCTAGCGGGATTCAATGAGCAGTTCTTC. It translates to CASSRLAGFNEQFF.

This clonotype was counted a few times. This chain links TRBV6-5 with TRBJ1-5; 12 bases match TRBD1. The CDR3 is 14 residues long. Germline CDR1 MNHEY, CDR2 SVGAGI. With V trimmed by 2 bases and J by 10 bases, 3 bases remained unmatched. The CDR3 sequence is CASSYGTGGSPQHF. Here the CDR3 DNA reads TGTGCCAGCAGTTACGGGACAGGGGGCAGTCCCCAGCATTTT.

This clonotype came up many times. The CDR3 sequence is CASSPGLAPDTQYF. The CDR3 bases are TGTGCCAGCAGCCCCGGACTAGCGCCAGATACGCAGTATTTT. The chain couples TRBV13 to TRBJ2-3, with TRBD2 matching over 9 bases. The CDR3 totals 14 residues. Germline V CDR1 and CDR2: PRHDT, FYEKMQ (reference sequence). Trimming cost V 5 bases and J 4 bases; bases outside gene matches: 4.

This clonotype was seen repeatedly, ten times or more. Germline and junction disagree at one end, which may indicate a read error. The chain combines TRBV12-3 or TRBV12-4 with TRBJ2-3; 12 bases align to TRBD2. This CDR3 comprises 16 residues. Written as DNA, the CDR3 is TGTGCCAGCAATTTATTATCGGGACTAGCGGGAGATACGCAGTATTTT. Translation: CASNLLSGLAGDTQYF.

This clonotype was recorded at least ten times. This chain joins TRBV27 and TRBJ2-2; 12 bases are shared with TRBD2. Looked up from germline, CDR1 is MNHEY and CDR2 is SMNVEV (reference sequence). V dropped 5 bases and J dropped 1; count of bases not matched to a gene: 2. CDR3 length equals 16 residues. In DNA, the CDR3 is TGTGCCAGCAGTGCGGGACTAGCGGGGAACACCGGGGAGCTGTTTTTT. It codes for CASSAGLAGNTGELFF.

This clonotype was counted between two and nine times. The chain joins TRBV7-9 to TRBJ1-3; TRBD1 matches 7 bases. The V segment lost 3 bases and the J segment 5 bases; nucleotides outside the gene matches: 7. CDR1 is SEHNR and CDR2 is FQNEAQ in the germline V gene (reference sequence). This CDR3 spans 15 amino acids. The CDR3: CASSLVTGARNTIYF. DNA for the CDR3: TGTGCCAGCAGCTTGGTAACAGGGGCCCGAAACACCATATATTTT.

The chain couples TRBV7-9 to TRBJ2-7; D is unclear. The germline V gene has CDR1 SEHNR and CDR2 FQNEAQ (reference sequence). V was clipped by 0 bases and J by 2 bases, with 5 bases between them. This CDR3 is 13 amino acids long. The CDR3 bases are TGTGCCAGCAGCTTAGCAGCGCCCTACGAGCAGTACTTC. It yields the protein CASSLAAPYEQYF. The variable domain in full, completed from reference TRBV7-9 and TRBJ2-7, reads DTGVSQNPRHKITKRGQNVTFRCDPISEHNRLYWYRQTLGQGPEFLTYFQNEAQLEKSRLLSDRFSAERPKGSFSTLEIQRTEQGDSAMYLCASSLAAPYEQYFGPGTRLTVT.

Many counts were recorded for this clonotype. The chain has TRBV18 and TRBJ2-3, with D hard to call. This CDR3 is built from 13 residues. V gave up 3 bases and J gave up 2 bases, with 6 bases separating them. Germline CDR1 is KGHSH and CDR2 is LQKENI. The CDR3 DNA reads TGTGCCAGCTCACCGGGCCTCACAGATACGCAGTATTTT. Translating it yields CASSPGLTDTQYF.

The table lists this clonotype with a few counts. This chain connects TRBV28 to TRBJ2-1, with D maybe TRBD2 (5 bases). The CDR3 spans 13 residues. Germline CDR1 reads MDHEN; CDR2 reads SYDVKM. Trimming removed 1 base at V and 12 bases at J, with 13 bases between. CDR3 protein: CASSLFDIEGQFF. The CDR3 nucleotides read TGTGCCAGCAGTTTATTTGACATAGAGGGGCAGTTCTTC.

This clonotype was recorded many times. V gene TRBV28 combines with J gene TRBJ2-7; possibly TRBD1 or TRBD2 for D (5 bases each). Trimming left V 6 bases short and J 2 bases short, with 17 bases between. The CDR3 covers 15 residues. CDR1 and CDR2 (germline): MDHEN, SYDVKM. The CDR3 DNA follows: TGTGCCAGCAGCTTTCTGGGACGCCAACCCTACGAGCAGTACTTC. It encodes CASSFLGRQPYEQYF.

This clonotype was seen ten or more times. The chain couples TRBV28 to TRBJ1-2; D not resolved. Germline assignment: CDR1 MDHEN and CDR2 SYDVKM. The CDR3 spans 11 residues. V lost 6 bases and J lost 8, with 10 bases in between. The DNA of the CDR3 is TGTGCCAGCAGGGTAGGGCCCGGCTACACCTTC. Encoded protein: CASRVGPGYTF.

This clonotype was detected many times. The CDR3 region has the DNA TGTGCCAGCAGTTATCTTAGGAGTTGGACACCCTACGAGCAGTACTTC. Translation gives CASSYLRSWTPYEQYF. The V call is TRBV6-2 or TRBV6-3, the J call TRBJ2-7; TRBD1 is a possible D gene (5 bases). Looked up from germline, CDR1 is MNHEY and CDR2 is SVGEGT. The CDR3 spans 16 residues. V was clipped by 3 bases and J by 2 bases, with 17 bases between them.

This clonotype was picked up many times. The CDR3 coding sequence is TGCAGTGCTAGACCGACTAGTGCGGGTGAGCAGTTCTTC. The encoded protein is CSARPTSAGEQFF. The V and J genes are TRBV20-1 and TRBJ2-1, with D possibly TRBD2 on 6 matching bases. V lost 2 bases and J 9 bases, leaving 14 bases between the germline ends. Germline CDR1 is DFQATT and CDR2 is SNEGSKA (reference sequence). CDR3 length: 13 amino acids.

The rearrangement uses TRBV11-3 and TRBJ1-2; D gene unclear. The CDR3 loop spans 14 amino acids. CDR1 is SGHNT, CDR2 YENEEA, per germline. V lost 4 bases and J lost 4, with 13 bases in between. CDR3 sequence (DNA): TGTGCCAGCAGCTCCCCGGGGAGGAGCTATGGCTACACCTTC. It encodes CASSSPGRSYGYTF.

This clonotype was detected only a few times. The V call is TRBV7-2, the J call TRBJ2-7; 10 bases agree with TRBD1. Per germline, CDR1 SGHTA and CDR2 FQGNSA. Trimming cost V 4 bases and J 5 bases; bases outside gene matches: 2. This CDR3 has 13 amino acids. CDR3 residues: CASSSGQGDEQYF. As DNA, the CDR3 is TGTGCCAGCAGCTCAGGACAGGGGGACGAGCAGTACTTC.

The table lists this clonotype with many counts. V and J are TRBV6-5 and TRBJ1-2, with D possibly TRBD1 on 6 matching bases. The CDR3 loop spans 16 amino acids. The germline V gene has CDR1 MNHEY and CDR2 SVGAGI. The V end lost 0 bases, the J end lost 4 bases, and 15 bases lay between the germline ends. CDR3 sequence (DNA): TGTGCCAGCAGTTACTCGGTAACAGGAGGGGGCTATGGCTACACCTTC. Protein: CASSYSVTGGGYGYTF.

This clonotype was detected ten times or more. V and J are TRBV12-3 or TRBV12-4 and TRBJ1-2; D is ambiguous. Trimming cost V 2 bases and J 2 bases, with 6 bases left between them. This CDR3 is 13 amino acids long. CDR3 in DNA: TGTGCCAGCAGTTTACGTCGGAACTATGGCTACACCTTC. Encoded protein: CASSLRRNYGYTF.

The chain uses TRBV20-1 and TRBJ2-1; D is perhaps TRBD1 (6 bases). CDR3 length: 12 amino acids. The ends were cut back, 3 bases at V and 8 bases at J, with 11 bases in the middle. Looked up from germline, CDR1 is DFQATT and CDR2 is SNEGSKA (reference sequence). The CDR3 reads CSASGRGDEQFF. DNA for the CDR3: TGCAGTGCTAGTGGCAGGGGAGATGAGCAGTTCTTC.

This clonotype was detected many times. This chain links TRBV27 with TRBJ1-1; D remains unclear. CDR1 is MNHEY, CDR2 SMNVEV, per germline (reference sequence). Trimming left V 8 bases short and J 1 base short, with 14 bases between. The CDR3 is 14 amino acids. CDR3 nucleotides: TGTGCCAGCTCCTACGGACCGCCGAACACTGAAGCTTTCTTT. This gives the protein CASSYGPPNTEAFF.

This clonotype was counted many times. The chain recombines TRBV3-1 with TRBJ2-1, with D maybe TRBD1 (6 bases). Per the germline V gene, CDR1 is LGHDT and CDR2 is YNNKEL (reference sequence). This CDR3 is built from 14 residues. V lost 6 bases to trimming and J lost 6 bases, with 15 bases between them. CDR3 nucleotide sequence: TGTGCCAGCAGGGCTCAGGGGTCGGGCAATGAGCAGTTCTTC. Residues: CASRAQGSGNEQFF.